This is a list of T cell receptor beta chains from one sample in a study of T cells in localized non-small cell lung cancer. Only in-frame clones appear in the TCRdb table, and some are missing; sequencing was by immunoSEQ multiplex PCR. The table lists roughly 40,000 clones, 80% to 85% of them singletons. The source was peripheral blood mononuclear cells, collected before any cancer treatment. The source is a male donor aged 60 or older with stage II lung adenocarcinoma. The CDR3 runs from the conserved cysteine through the conserved F or W. A D gene is named only where the DNA matches it firmly. Some rows mark clone size as missing; the rest say once, few, many or name a class of expanded clone.

TRBV9	TRBJ1-4	NA	NA	CASSVNPPGTNEKLFF	TGTGCCAGCAGCGTAAACCCACCCGGGACTAATGAAAAACTGTTTTTT
TRBV6-1	TRBJ2-2	NA	NA	CASSEREPGTGELFF	TGTGCCAGCAGTGAACGGGAGCCAGGAACCGGGGAGCTGTTTTTT
TRBV28	TRBJ2-7	once	NA	CASSSPDRSYEQYF	TGTGCCAGCAGTTCGCCAGACAGATCCTACGAGCAGTACTTC
TRBV7-6	TRBJ2-2	few	NA	CASSLPSPGTGELFF	TGTGCCAGCAGCTTACCTTCTCCGGGGACCGGGGAGCTGTTTTTT
TRBV27	TRBJ1-1	NA	NA	CASRELGTEAFF	TGTGCCAGCAGGGAGTTGGGCACTGAAGCTTTCTTT
TRBV7-9	TRBJ2-1	NA	NA	CASSLGFSAQQFF	TGTGCCAGCAGCTTAGGATTCTCAGCTCAACAGTTCTTC
TRBV6-5	TRBJ1-5	NA	TRBD1	CASRQGAGQPQHF	TGTGCCAGCAGACAGGGGGCCGGTCAGCCCCAGCATTTT
TRBV7-9	TRBJ1-5	NA	NA	CASSLAEGNQPQHF	TGTGCCAGCAGCTTAGCGGAGGGCAATCAGCCCCAGCATTTT
TRBV5-1	TRBJ2-1	NA	TRBD1	CASTGQGGYNEQFF	TGCGCCAGTACAGGACAGGGAGGATACAATGAGCAGTTCTTC
TRBV25-1	TRBJ2-6	once	TRBD1	CASSANAGTGNGANVLTF	TGTGCCAGCAGTGCGAACGCCGGGACAGGGAACGGGGCCAACGTCCTGACTTTC
TRBV29-1	TRBJ1-2	NA	NA	CSVESGRGPANYGYTF	TGCAGCGTTGAAAGCGGGAGGGGACCAGCTAACTATGGCTACACCTTC
TRBV4-2	TRBJ2-7	NA	TRBD2	CASSQAETSGYEQYF	TGTGCCAGCAGCCAGGCCGAGACTAGCGGCTACGAGCAGTACTTC
TRBV29-1	TRBJ2-7	NA	NA	CSVFLQEAYEQYF	TGCAGCGTTTTTCTTCAGGAGGCCTACGAGCAGTACTTC
TRBV7-9	TRBJ2-3	NA	NA	CASSFSDTQYF	TGTGCCAGCAGCTTCTCAGATACGCAGTATTTT
TRBV28	TRBJ1-3	NA	NA	CASSSPAGGRGNTIYF	TGTGCCAGCAGTTCCCCCGCTGGGGGACGCGGAAACACCATATATTTT
TRBV6-1	TRBJ1-1	NA	NA	CASARTEAFF	TGTGCCAGCGCACGGACTGAAGCTTTCTTT
TRBV6-6	TRBJ1-5	NA	NA	CASTLTGVYQPQHF	TGTGCCAGCACCTTGACAGGCGTTTATCAGCCCCAGCATTTT
TRBV9	TRBJ2-5	NA	TRBD1	CASSPTGGRQETQYF	TGTGCCAGCAGCCCTACAGGGGGACGACAAGAGACCCAGTACTTC
TRBV28	TRBJ2-3	NA	TRBD2	CASSPGTSALADTQYF	TGTGCCAGCAGTCCCGGGACTAGCGCCTTGGCAGATACGCAGTATTTT
TRBV19	TRBJ2-3	NA	NA	CASSPGGGVISTDTQYF	TGTGCCAGTAGTCCCGGCGGAGGGGTAATTTCCACAGATACGCAGTATTTT
TRBV19	TRBJ2-1	NA	TRBD1	CASSFADRGSYNEQFF	TGTGCCAGTAGTTTCGCGGACAGGGGTTCCTACAATGAGCAGTTCTTC
TRBV29-1	TRBJ2-7	NA	NA	CSVEGAAYEQYF	TGCAGCGTTGAAGGGGCAGCCTACGAGCAGTACTTC
TRBV10-3	TRBJ1-5	NA	NA	CAISFHPLEPQHF	TGTGCCATCTCTTTTCATCCTCTTGAGCCCCAGCATTTT
TRBV5-8	TRBJ2-7	NA	TRBD1	CASSLRGTGIDEQYF	TGTGCCAGCAGCTTGCGAGGGACAGGGATTGACGAGCAGTACTTC
TRBV28	TRBJ1-1	NA	NA	CASSLGGSRMNTEAFF	TGTGCCAGCAGTTTGGGGGGGAGCAGGATGAACACTGAAGCTTTCTTT
TRBV6-1	TRBJ2-5	NA	NA	CATSGGYPLREQYF	TGTGCCACCTCCGGGGGTTATCCTTTACGAGAGCAGTACTTC